Reported below is one T cell receptor beta chain. Its binding antigen is unknown. No qualities accompany the bases; no much larger clone lies one base away. This entry belongs to a study of blood T cell repertoires in COVID-19 (dated by TCRdb to about 2020). For context, the study as a whole: Collaborator samples came from the United States, Italy and Spain and covered acute and convalescent phases of COVID-19. The material from the prospective study consisted of cDNA or gDNA derived from T cells, B-cell-depleted T cells, or PBMCs. Subjects who had been exposed to COVID-19, were actively infected with it, or had recovered from it provided the deeply sampled blood TCRbeta repertoires that made up the dataset. The repertoires were made available in a free public database intended to serve as a resource for research on the immune response to SARS-CoV-2. The samples were drawn from the first 160 participants of the ongoing ImmuneRACE study and from roughly 1,300 subjects provided by 6 global collaborators. A de-identified subject ID, COVID-19 status, age in years and sex were almost always included in the sample metadata. Where available, HLA class I and class II types were taken from metadata supplied by the sample provider and were not determined by assay-based typing.

V and J are trimmed by 7 bases and 8 bases, and the gene matches miss 16 bases of the junction. The CDR3 sequence holds 15 residues, the cysteine and phenylalanine included. Left in the record is the CDR3 DNA by itself, 45 bases read in frame from the first base. Sequences MNHEY (CDR1) and SVGAGI (CDR2) are obtained from the germline V gene. TCRbeta CDR3 regions were amplified from genomic DNA by means of the immunoSEQ Assay, a bias-controlled multiplex PCR. The study's processing was this. Nucleated cell counts per sample were estimated from amplification of reference gene primers within the assay. To quantify the absolute abundance of each unique TCRbeta CDR3 rearrangement, sequence reads were collapsed and filtered. For each sample, productive Simpson clonality was calculated by taking the square root of Simpson's diversity index across productive rearrangements. Sourced from immuneACCESS, this table was stored by TCRdb with only in-frame sequences that have V and J called. A share of the clones is absent; for the studies checked, an unresolved V gene accounts for under half, and the remainder has no known explanation. Clone size and the V and J calls come from that table; the DNA yielded D and trimming. This sample is represented by about 400,000 clones; about nine tenths of them were singletons. About 1.7% of the sample rests with the top ten.

The full study reports these points: Clinical and demographic metadata were provided uncurated, with the amount varying by source and participant.

In the prospective study, participants were 18 to 89 years old, resided in fewer than 25 geographic areas of the United States, and were enrolled through a virtual design. In the prospective study, cohorts were assigned on the basis of participant-reported clinical history obtained from a screening survey and a study questionnaire. Recovered participants in ImmuneRACE Cohort 3 were defined as having two consecutive negative NP/OP PCR tests, clearance from a healthcare professional, or resolution of symptoms. Each participant in the prospective study had whole blood, serum and a nasopharyngeal or oropharyngeal swab collected by mobile phlebotomists. Additional blood draws and questionnaires over an approximately two-month period could optionally be provided by prospective study participants. Before DNA extraction, blood samples from the prospective study were shipped at room temperature or frozen.

Input material: PBMCs or T cells enriched from blood (not recorded which). The receptor was isolated from a woman in her 30s who had recovered from COVID-19. The sequence is built from TRBV6-5 and TRBJ1-2; TRBD1 agrees with 7 junctional bases. This receptor carries the CDR3 CASKRQGAGHGGYTF. The nucleotide sequence reads as follows: TGTGCCAGCAAAAGACAGGGCGCCGGACATGGGGGCTACACCTTC.